The rows below give T cell receptor beta chains drawn from one sample of a study of CXCR3-negative and CXCR3-positive naive CD8 T cells. TCRdb reprocessed the 5' RACE reads and keeps a single row for each CDR3 protein, giving no DNA. Its clone listing holds about 62,000 distinct CDR3 sequences. Sequenced input: naive CXCR3- CD8+ T cells from blood. All receptors come from a human donor in good health. Some clones in this sample may be carry-over from other donors' samples. The CDR3 runs from the conserved cysteine through the conserved F or W.

J gene	V gene	CDR3 protein
TRBJ2-5	TRBV2	CASSERETQYF
TRBJ2-7	TRBV28	CASKVVGLSSYEQYF
TRBJ2-5	TRBV12-3/TRBV12-4	CASSLWEQETQYF
TRBJ2-7	TRBV7-9	CASSSEGASREQYF
TRBJ2-3	TRBV9	CASSVERGITDTQYF
TRBJ2-7	TRBV6-2/TRBV6-3	CASSTLGEQYF
TRBJ1-1	TRBV28	CASQEWANTEAFF
TRBJ2-7	TRBV29-1	CSVVRSGTSTYEQYF
TRBJ2-3	TRBV7-6	CASSLAGTFTDTQYF
TRBJ1-1	TRBV11-2	CASSLSTLNTEAFF
TRBJ2-7	TRBV14	CASSQVPTGYEQYF
TRBJ2-7	TRBV7-6	CASSSVSGVTYEQYF
TRBJ1-5	TRBV28	CASSSTGEPDQPQHF
TRBJ2-3	TRBV6-6	CASSYSASGEQLSSTDTQYF
TRBJ2-5	TRBV12-3/TRBV12-4	CASSFPGGTDQETQYF
TRBJ2-6	TRBV7-6	CASSLYSGRSGANVLTF
TRBJ2-7	TRBV7-9	CASRDIESYEQYF
TRBJ1-3	TRBV29-1	CSAAFSRNTIYF
TRBJ1-1	TRBV7-9	CASSSRTGMNTEAFF
TRBJ2-5	TRBV29-1	CSVDGWTGGDLETQYF
TRBJ1-5	TRBV24-1	CATSGQGVNQPQHF
TRBJ2-7	TRBV7-9	CASSPAEVGQGTYEQYF
TRBJ1-5	TRBV19	CASSTIEGQRYNQPQHF
TRBJ1-6	TRBV7-9	CASSLGAPSNSPLHF
TRBJ2-1	TRBV11-3	CASSLVRVLGSGTTNEQFF
TRBJ2-7	TRBV7-7	CASSLAPVGEQYF
TRBJ1-1	TRBV29-1	CSVEFGADQAFF
TRBJ1-4	TRBV7-9	CASSPSPQGDEKLFF
TRBJ1-3	TRBV6-2/TRBV6-3	CASSYSWTGGLSGNTIYF
TRBJ1-4	TRBV20-1	CSARRGTNEKLFF
TRBJ2-3	TRBV5-6	CASSLVPTADTQYF
TRBJ2-5	TRBV12-3/TRBV12-4	CASLDQREETQYF
TRBJ2-3	TRBV27	CASNPVTPAGADTQYF
TRBJ2-7	TRBV12-5	CASGPRPYEQYF
TRBJ2-3	TRBV6-2/TRBV6-3	CASSWFLSDTQYF
TRBJ2-7	TRBV7-6	CASSLAYGGREQYF
TRBJ1-1	TRBV27	CASSLLLSRASTEAFF
TRBJ2-3	TRBV7-3	CASSQLGTDTDTQYF
TRBJ2-3	TRBV20-1	CSARETSGGSTSTDTQYF
TRBJ2-1	TRBV11-3	CASSSPGTGIFF
TRBJ1-1	TRBV9	CASSLTGAGTEAFF
TRBJ2-5	TRBV7-9	CASSLRQGVGETQYF
TRBJ1-3	TRBV6-5	CASSQDGGSGNTIYF
TRBJ2-1	TRBV10-3	CAAATPPYNEQFF
TRBJ1-1	TRBV9	CASSVADGSTEAFF
TRBJ2-7	TRBV7-2	CASSPGRQLEGYYEQYF